This TCR beta chain was captured in a study of T cells in Graves' hyperthyroidism and ophthalmopathy. It was RNA transcripts that yielded the amplified TCR beta CDR3 regions. TCR CDR3 regions were first amplified by RT-PCR with HTBI primers. TCRdb independently ran MiXCR on the multiplex PCR reads; one entry per CDR3 protein. The table lists about 720,000 distinct CDR3 sequences, around 20% of them singletons. CDR3 size: 13 residues. The V gene's germline CDR1 is LNHDA and CDR2 SQIVND (reference sequence). V trimming: 8 bases; J trimming: 1 base; junction bases outside the gene matches: 2. There are a few counts of this clonotype.

What was sequenced was blood. This chain links TRBV19 with TRBJ1-5; 7 positions agree with TRBD1. This receptor was taken from a woman aged 50 to 60 with Graves' hyperthyroidism that later progressed to Graves' ophthalmopathy. In DNA form, the CDR3 reads TGTGCCAGTGGGACAGTGAGCAATCAGCCCCAGCATTTT. It yields the protein CASGTVSNQPQHF. Based on the CDR3 plus reference TRBV19 and TRBJ1-5, the full variable domain is DGGITQSPKYLFRKEGQNVTLSCEQNLNHDAMYWYRQDPGQGLRLIYYSQIVNDFQKGDIAEGYSVSREKKESFPLTVTSAQKNPTAFYLCASGTVSNQPQHFGDGTRLSIL.